These T cell receptor beta chains were read from a single sample in a study of OX40 agonist ivuxolimab in advanced cancers. The table came from immunoSEQ multiplex PCR; TCRdb's copy has only in-frame clones and leaves some out. This sample has some 83,000 clones, with approximately 86% found just once. The material sequenced was CD4+ or CD8+ T cells sorted from blood, taken in a trial of the OX40 agonist ivuxolimab. The receptors originated from an adult with an advanced solid tumor such as melanoma, head and neck, liver or kidney cancer. CDR3s include the opening cysteine and the closing phenylalanine or tryptophan. The order of the fields is J gene, V gene, D gene, clone size, CDR3 protein, CDR3 DNA. A D gene is named only where the DNA matches it firmly. Size is stated for part of the rows, as once, few or many counts, or as a class when the clone is expanded.

j_call: TRBJ1-2; v_call: TRBV2; d_call: .; clone_size: .; cdr3_aa: CASSEAPAGNYGYTF; cdr3_nt: TGTGCCAGCAGTGAAGCGCCGGCGGGTAACTATGGCTACACCTTC
j_call: TRBJ2-2; v_call: TRBV5-1; d_call: .; clone_size: once; cdr3_aa: CASSLGQMNTGELFF; cdr3_nt: TGCGCCAGCAGCTTGGGACAGATGAACACCGGGGAGCTGTTTTTT
j_call: TRBJ1-2; v_call: TRBV6-6; d_call: .; clone_size: .; cdr3_aa: CASSFRGADGYTF; cdr3_nt: TGTGCCAGCAGCTTCAGGGGAGCGGATGGCTACACCTTC
j_call: TRBJ2-7; v_call: TRBV5-4; d_call: TRBD2; clone_size: .; cdr3_aa: CASSLASGVSYEQYF; cdr3_nt: TGTGCCAGCAGCTTGGCTAGCGGGGTCTCCTACGAGCAGTACTTC
j_call: TRBJ2-7; v_call: TRBV11-2; d_call: .; clone_size: .; cdr3_aa: CASSSPGRAGEQYF; cdr3_nt: TGTGCCAGCAGCTCCCCCGGCCGAGCCGGCGAGCAGTACTTC
j_call: TRBJ2-2; v_call: TRBV19; d_call: TRBD1; clone_size: .; cdr3_aa: CASSGTGSGELFF; cdr3_nt: TGTGCCAGTAGCGGGACAGGAAGCGGGGAGCTGTTTTTT
j_call: TRBJ1-6; v_call: TRBV6-5; d_call: .; clone_size: .; cdr3_aa: CASSTEVWRSPLHF; cdr3_nt: TGTGCCAGCAGTACAGAAGTGTGGAGATCACCCCTCCACTTT
j_call: TRBJ2-7; v_call: TRBV28; d_call: .; clone_size: .; cdr3_aa: CASEIRPGEQYF; cdr3_nt: TGTGCCAGCGAGATAAGGCCCGGCGAGCAGTACTTC
j_call: TRBJ2-7; v_call: TRBV28; d_call: .; clone_size: .; cdr3_aa: CASSPSWGAYEQYF; cdr3_nt: TGTGCCAGCAGTCCATCTTGGGGGGCCTACGAGCAGTACTTC
j_call: TRBJ2-5; v_call: TRBV18; d_call: TRBD2; clone_size: .; cdr3_aa: CASSLRGGPETQYF; cdr3_nt: TGTGCCAGCTCCCTCCGCGGGGGGCCGGAGACCCAGTACTTC
j_call: TRBJ2-7; v_call: TRBV11-2; d_call: .; clone_size: .; cdr3_aa: CASSLTRNSNEQYF; cdr3_nt: TGTGCCAGCAGCCTTACTAGAAATAGCAACGAGCAGTACTTC
j_call: TRBJ2-6; v_call: TRBV5-1; d_call: .; clone_size: .; cdr3_aa: CASSLAGGSRANVLTF; cdr3_nt: TGCGCCAGCAGCTTGGCCGGGGGATCAAGGGCCAACGTCCTGACTTTC
j_call: TRBJ1-1; v_call: TRBV7-5; d_call: .; clone_size: .; cdr3_aa: CARSATGRAFF; cdr3_nt: TGTGCCAGAAGCGCTACAGGGAGGGCTTTCTTT
j_call: TRBJ2-5; v_call: TRBV19; d_call: .; clone_size: .; cdr3_aa: CASSMPTLSRETQYF; cdr3_nt: TGTGCCAGTAGTATGCCGACTCTCAGCCGGGAGACCCAGTACTTC
j_call: TRBJ2-7; v_call: TRBV4-3; d_call: TRBD2; clone_size: .; cdr3_aa: CASSRGATSGVYEQYF; cdr3_nt: TGCGCCAGCAGCCGCGGGGCGACTAGCGGGGTCTACGAGCAGTACTTC
j_call: TRBJ2-7; v_call: TRBV6-1; d_call: .; clone_size: few; cdr3_aa: CASRDYEQYF; cdr3_nt: TGTGCCAGCAGGGATTACGAGCAGTACTTC
j_call: TRBJ1-2; v_call: TRBV6-1; d_call: TRBD1; clone_size: .; cdr3_aa: CASSGQGGDYGYTF; cdr3_nt: TGTGCCAGCAGCGGACAGGGCGGCGACTATGGCTACACCTTC
j_call: TRBJ2-5; v_call: TRBV7-2; d_call: TRBD2; clone_size: once; cdr3_aa: CASSLGASGSGETQYF; cdr3_nt: TGTGCCAGCAGCTTAGGCGCTAGCGGGAGCGGAGAGACCCAGTACTTC
j_call: TRBJ1-3; v_call: TRBV19; d_call: .; clone_size: .; cdr3_aa: CASSWGGSGNTIYF; cdr3_nt: TGTGCCAGTAGTTGGGGGGGCTCTGGAAACACCATATATTTT
j_call: TRBJ2-7; v_call: TRBV5-1; d_call: TRBD2; clone_size: .; cdr3_aa: CASRRDGLGDYEQYF; cdr3_nt: TGCGCCAGCAGACGGGATGGACTAGGGGACTACGAGCAGTACTTC
j_call: TRBJ1-2; v_call: TRBV6-5; d_call: TRBD1; clone_size: .; cdr3_aa: CASSYRGRGGYTF; cdr3_nt: TGTGCCAGCAGTTACAGGGGGCGCGGTGGCTACACCTTC
j_call: TRBJ2-7; v_call: TRBV9; d_call: TRBD2; clone_size: .; cdr3_aa: CASSVGSSGTYEQYF; cdr3_nt: TGTGCCAGCAGCGTAGGGTCTAGCGGTACCTACGAGCAGTACTTC
j_call: TRBJ2-1; v_call: TRBV5-6; d_call: TRBD2; clone_size: .; cdr3_aa: CASSLAGRETYNEQFF; cdr3_nt: TGTGCCAGCAGCTTGGCCGGGCGGGAGACTTACAATGAGCAGTTCTTC
j_call: TRBJ1-2; v_call: TRBV7-2; d_call: .; clone_size: .; cdr3_aa: CASSRGTPRSQNYGYTF; cdr3_nt: TGTGCCAGCAGCCGCGGGACGCCGAGATCCCAAAACTATGGCTACACCTTC
j_call: TRBJ1-3; v_call: TRBV28; d_call: .; clone_size: .; cdr3_aa: CASREGFSGNTIYF; cdr3_nt: TGTGCCAGCAGGGAGGGGTTCTCTGGAAACACCATATATTTT
j_call: TRBJ2-5; v_call: TRBV11-3; d_call: .; clone_size: .; cdr3_aa: CASSRDSRGKQYF; cdr3_nt: TGTGCCAGCAGTAGAGACAGCCGAGGGAAGCAGTACTTC
j_call: TRBJ2-3; v_call: TRBV6-5; d_call: .; clone_size: .; cdr3_aa: CASRDSLTSTDTQYF; cdr3_nt: TGTGCCAGCAGGGACTCACTGACTAGCACAGATACGCAGTATTTT
j_call: TRBJ2-5; v_call: TRBV6-1; d_call: .; clone_size: .; cdr3_aa: CASSEFETQYF; cdr3_nt: TGTGCCAGCAGTGAATTCGAGACCCAGTACTTC
j_call: TRBJ1-3; v_call: TRBV5-5; d_call: TRBD1; clone_size: .; cdr3_aa: CASSFALVHRTGSSGNTIYF; cdr3_nt: TGTGCCAGCAGCTTTGCCCTCGTACATCGGACAGGGAGTTCTGGAAACACCATATATTTT
j_call: TRBJ1-4; v_call: TRBV9; d_call: .; clone_size: .; cdr3_aa: CASSVEVQGSEKLFF; cdr3_nt: TGTGCCAGCAGCGTAGAGGTCCAGGGCTCTGAAAAACTGTTTTTT
j_call: TRBJ1-1; v_call: TRBV7-8; d_call: .; clone_size: once; cdr3_aa: CASSEQGMNTEAFF; cdr3_nt: TGTGCCAGCAGCGAACAGGGTATGAACACTGAAGCTTTCTTT
j_call: TRBJ2-7; v_call: TRBV6-5; d_call: .; clone_size: .; cdr3_aa: CASSYSGTSAPEQYF; cdr3_nt: TGTGCCAGCAGTTACAGCGGGACATCCGCCCCCGAGCAGTACTTC
j_call: TRBJ1-1; v_call: TRBV30; d_call: .; clone_size: .; cdr3_aa: CASRASKNTEAFF; cdr3_nt: TGTGCCTCCCGGGCCAGTAAGAACACTGAAGCTTTCTTT
j_call: TRBJ1-1; v_call: TRBV5-1; d_call: TRBD1; clone_size: .; cdr3_aa: CASSGQAGQGKTEAFF; cdr3_nt: TGCGCCAGCAGCGGGCAGGCGGGACAGGGGAAAACTGAAGCTTTCTTT
j_call: TRBJ2-7; v_call: TRBV11-2; d_call: TRBD2; clone_size: .; cdr3_aa: CASSFQAGTSGSYEQYF; cdr3_nt: TGTGCCAGCAGCTTCCAGGCCGGGACTAGCGGTTCCTACGAGCAGTACTTC
j_call: TRBJ2-2; v_call: TRBV27; d_call: .; clone_size: .; cdr3_aa: CASSGQLTGELFF; cdr3_nt: TGTGCCAGCTCGGGCCAACTCACCGGGGAGCTGTTTTTT
j_call: TRBJ1-6; v_call: TRBV14; d_call: .; clone_size: .; cdr3_aa: CASKGPLKKITLHF; cdr3_nt: TGTGCCAGCAAAGGACCCCTAAAGAAAATCACCCTCCACTTT
j_call: TRBJ1-2; v_call: TRBV21-1; d_call: .; clone_size: .; cdr3_aa: CASSGAGGYTF; cdr3_nt: TGTGCCAGCAGCGGAGCTGGGGGCTACACCTTC
j_call: TRBJ2-1; v_call: TRBV30; d_call: .; clone_size: .; cdr3_aa: CAWSSWELTSYNEQFF; cdr3_nt: TGTGCCTGGAGTTCCTGGGAGCTAACCTCCTACAATGAGCAGTTCTTC
j_call: TRBJ2-4; v_call: TRBV19; d_call: TRBD1; clone_size: .; cdr3_aa: CASRGTGVNIQYF; cdr3_nt: TGTGCCAGCAGGGGGACAGGAGTAAACATTCAGTACTTC
j_call: TRBJ2-3; v_call: TRBV9; d_call: .; clone_size: .; cdr3_aa: CASSSPKGSGSDTQYF; cdr3_nt: TGTGCCAGCAGCTCTCCAAAGGGTTCGGGATCAGATACGCAGTATTTT
j_call: TRBJ1-2; v_call: TRBV6-5; d_call: TRBD1; clone_size: .; cdr3_aa: CAIFGTGLNYGYTF; cdr3_nt: TGTGCCATTTTCGGGACAGGGCTTAACTATGGCTACACCTTC
j_call: TRBJ2-5; v_call: TRBV5-4; d_call: TRBD2; clone_size: .; cdr3_aa: CASSLKNGRETQYF; cdr3_nt: TGTGCCAGCAGCTTGAAAAACGGGAGGGAGACCCAGTACTTC
j_call: TRBJ1-2; v_call: TRBV7-2; d_call: .; clone_size: .; cdr3_aa: CASSLAGLGGYTF; cdr3_nt: TGTGCCAGCAGCTTAGCGGGCCTCGGGGGCTACACCTTC
j_call: TRBJ1-3; v_call: TRBV10-3; d_call: .; clone_size: .; cdr3_aa: CAISESSSNTIYF; cdr3_nt: TGTGCCATCAGTGAGTCGTCCAGTAACACCATATATTTT
j_call: TRBJ2-5; v_call: TRBV28; d_call: TRBD1; clone_size: .; cdr3_aa: CASSLVGGTGAQETQYF; cdr3_nt: TGTGCCAGCAGTTTAGTTGGCGGGACAGGGGCCCAAGAGACCCAGTACTTC
j_call: TRBJ1-2; v_call: TRBV19; d_call: TRBD1; clone_size: .; cdr3_aa: CASSIGTGTGIYGYTF; cdr3_nt: TGTGCCAGTAGTATAGGCACCGGGACAGGGATCTATGGCTACACCTTC
j_call: TRBJ2-3; v_call: TRBV11-2; d_call: TRBD2; clone_size: .; cdr3_aa: CASSLVPSGSFGGTDTQYF; cdr3_nt: TGTGCCAGCAGCTTAGTCCCTAGCGGGAGTTTTGGGGGCACAGATACGCAGTATTTT
j_call: TRBJ1-6; v_call: TRBV6-5; d_call: TRBD1; clone_size: .; cdr3_aa: CASRGQGARSPLHF; cdr3_nt: TGTGCCAGCAGAGGACAGGGGGCGAGGTCACCCCTCCACTTT
j_call: TRBJ1-5; v_call: TRBV9; d_call: .; clone_size: .; cdr3_aa: CASSVGVTSNQPQHF; cdr3_nt: TGTGCCAGCAGCGTAGGCGTCACCTCAAATCAGCCCCAGCATTTT
j_call: TRBJ2-3; v_call: TRBV7-3; d_call: .; clone_size: .; cdr3_aa: CASSGDVSTDTQYF; cdr3_nt: TGTGCCAGCAGCGGGGACGTGAGCACAGATACGCAGTATTTT
j_call: TRBJ2-7; v_call: TRBV28; d_call: TRBD2; clone_size: once; cdr3_aa: CASSSPWASGGSYEQYF; cdr3_nt: TGTGCCAGCAGTTCCCCCTGGGCTAGCGGGGGATCCTACGAGCAGTACTTC
j_call: TRBJ1-6; v_call: TRBV5-1; d_call: TRBD1; clone_size: .; cdr3_aa: CASSLGQGATPLHF; cdr3_nt: TGCGCCAGCAGCCTAGGACAGGGGGCCACCCCCCTCCACTTT
j_call: TRBJ2-7; v_call: TRBV18; d_call: TRBD1; clone_size: .; cdr3_aa: CASSPAPRQGSYEQYF; cdr3_nt: TGTGCCAGCTCACCGGCCCCTCGACAGGGTTCCTACGAGCAGTACTTC
j_call: TRBJ1-5; v_call: TRBV19; d_call: .; clone_size: .; cdr3_aa: CASRTGGGSGNQPQHF; cdr3_nt: TGTGCCAGTAGGACAGGTGGGGGTTCTGGCAATCAGCCCCAGCATTTT
j_call: TRBJ2-7; v_call: TRBV27; d_call: TRBD1; clone_size: once; cdr3_aa: CASRGKGQIMTYEQYF; cdr3_nt: TGTGCCAGCAGGGGGAAGGGACAGATCATGACCTACGAGCAGTACTTC
j_call: TRBJ1-5; v_call: TRBV11-2; d_call: TRBD1; clone_size: .; cdr3_aa: CASSQGQGKGPQHF; cdr3_nt: TGTGCCAGCAGCCAGGGACAGGGTAAAGGGCCCCAGCATTTT
j_call: TRBJ2-1; v_call: TRBV7-2; d_call: .; clone_size: .; cdr3_aa: CASSLGGGGQTYNEQFF; cdr3_nt: TGTGCCAGCAGCTTAGGAGGCGGAGGGCAGACCTACAATGAGCAGTTCTTC
j_call: TRBJ1-1; v_call: TRBV29-1; d_call: .; clone_size: .; cdr3_aa: CSVSTGNTEAFF; cdr3_nt: TGCAGCGTTAGTACAGGTAACACTGAAGCTTTCTTT
j_call: TRBJ1-1; v_call: TRBV5-5; d_call: TRBD1; clone_size: .; cdr3_aa: CASSLGQGLTNTEAFF; cdr3_nt: TGTGCCAGCAGCTTAGGACAGGGATTGACGAACACTGAAGCTTTCTTT